These 21 T cell receptor beta chains were all obtained from the same sample, sequenced in a study of regulatory T cells in long-lasting Graves disease. Building of the TCR beta libraries involved iRepertoire HTBI primers and Arm-PCR of CDR3 regions. TCRdb passed the multiplex PCR reads through MiXCR, listing each CDR3 protein once. There are about 420,000 distinct CDR3 sequences in the sample; about 20% occur only once, and about a quarter lies in the top ten. Described time point: persistent/refractory GD, antithyroid drugs over 5 years with positive TRAb. Generation of the TCR library employed RNA extracted from PBMCs. Here the sequenced sample was peripheral blood mononuclear cells (PBMCs), taken when the disease was refractory, from a patient treated with antithyroid drugs. All receptors come from a female donor with Graves disease.

This clonotype was picked up a small number of times. This chain connects TRBV20-1 to TRBJ1-2; 8 bases agree with TRBD1. V trimming: 0 bases; J trimming: 5 bases; junction bases outside the gene matches: 2. CDR1 is DFQATT, CDR2 SNEGSKA, per germline (reference sequence). The CDR3 sequence is 13 residues long. This chain's CDR3 is CSAREGTGYGYTF. As DNA, the CDR3 is TGCAGTGCTAGAGAGGGGACAGGATATGGCTACACCTTC.

Concerning this clonotype itself: The conserved closing phenylalanine or tryptophan is absent in this CDR3, likely reflecting a read error. The chain couples TRBV12-3 or TRBV12-4 to TRBJ2-7; D may be TRBD1 (5 bases). The CDR3 sequence is 12 residues long. The V end lost 6 bases, the J end lost 6 bases, and 12 bases lay between the germline ends. DNA of the CDR3: TGTGCCAGCAGACCAGACAGTTCCGAGCAGTACCTC. Encoded protein: CASRPDSSEQYL.

This clonotype was seen more than once but under ten times. The V gene is TRBV12-3 or TRBV12-4, the J gene TRBJ2-4; 9 bases line up with TRBD1. This CDR3 is 13 amino acids long. V lost 6 bases to trimming and J lost 16 bases; unmatched junction nucleotides: 13. The CDR3 protein is CASSLTPGQGFYF. In DNA, the CDR3 is TGTGCCAGCAGCTTGACCCCGGGACAGGGATTCTACTTC.

This chain links TRBV4-1 with TRBJ2-2; 7 bases match TRBD2. Germline values: CDR1 MGHRA, CDR2 YSYEKL. V lost 6 bases, J lost 3 bases, and 4 bases stayed unmatched. The CDR3 consists of 14 residues. The CDR3 spells CASRRERYTGELFF. As DNA, the CDR3 is TGCGCCAGCAGGCGGGAGCGGTACACCGGGGAGCTGTTTTTT.

This clonotype was observed a few times. V is TRBV29-1 and J is TRBJ2-7; D may be TRBD1 (6 bases). The CDR3 has 12 residues. Germline V gene data show CDR1 as SQVTM and CDR2 as ANQGSEA. V gave up 5 bases and J gave up 6 bases, with 14 bases separating them. The CDR3 nucleotides are TGCAGCGTTCTGGACAGACTCCTCGAGCAGTACTTC. Its protein product is CSVLDRLLEQYF.

In this sample, this clonotype turned up a few times. The likely explanation is a read error, given a far larger clone one base away. This chain links TRBV5-6 with TRBJ1-1; 9 nucleotides agree with TRBD1. Germline V lookup: CDR1 SGHDT, CDR2 YYEEEE. The trim removed 4 bases at V and 5 bases at J, leaving 3 bases unmatched. This CDR3 is built from 13 residues. The CDR3 nucleotides are TGTGCCAGCAGCCCCGGGACAGGGACTGAAGCTTTCTTT. Translated, it gives CASSPGTGTEAFF.

This clonotype occurred many times. The J gene is TRBJ2-5, the V gene TRBV2; 8 nucleotides agree with TRBD2. V dropped 7 bases and J dropped 4; count of bases not matched to a gene: 5. Germline lookup yields CDR1 SNHLY and CDR2 FYNNEI. The CDR3 runs 13 residues. CDR3 in amino acids: CASKSGRGETQYF. As DNA, the CDR3 is TGTGCCAGCAAAAGCGGGAGAGGAGAGACCCAGTACTTC. Filled out from reference TRBV2 and TRBJ2-5, the complete variable domain reads EPEVTQTPSHQVTQMGQEVILRCVPISNHLYFYWYRQILGQKVEFLVSFYNNEISEKSEIFDDQFSVERPDGSNFTLKIRSTKLEDSAMYFCASKSGRGETQYFGPGTRLLVL.

This clonotype was seen many times. V usage is TRBV6-2 or TRBV6-3 and J usage is TRBJ2-5; no reliable D call. V lost 10 bases and J 5 bases, leaving 8 bases between the germline ends. The germline V gene encodes CDR1 MNHEY and CDR2 SVGEGT. This CDR3 region has 10 residues. CDR3 sequence reads: CATTSETQYF. The CDR3 DNA follows: TGTGCCACCACCTCCGAGACCCAGTACTTC.

In this sample, this clonotype turned up a few times. V usage is TRBV28 and J usage is TRBJ2-7, with 7 bases identical to TRBD1. The ends lost 5 bases at V and 2 bases at J; junction bases unmatched: 6. This CDR3 comprises 14 residues. CDR1 and CDR2 (germline): MDHEN, SYDVKM. CDR3 region: CASSQGTATYEQYF. CDR3 nucleotides: TGTGCCAGCAGTCAGGGGACAGCGACCTACGAGCAGTACTTC.

With regard to this clonotype: At one end, the junction sequence differs from germline, possibly due to a read error. The V and J genes are TRBV6-2 or TRBV6-3 and TRBJ1-4; a possible D gene is TRBD1 (5 bases). Germline CDR1 reads MNHEY; CDR2 reads SVGEGT. This CDR3 has 15 amino acids. The CDR3 loop reads CASKRDGATNEKLFF. In nucleotides, the CDR3 is TGTGCCAGCAAAAGGGACGGTGCAACTAATGAAAAGCTGTTTTTT.

This clonotype was picked up many times. J is TRBJ1-2 and V is TRBV5-1; TRBD1 matches at 9 bases. Unmatched junction bases numbered 8, after V lost 4 bases and J lost 4 bases. This CDR3 has 15 residues. Germline-derived CDR1 and CDR2 are SGHRS and YFSETQ. In nucleotides, the CDR3 is TGCGCCAGCAGCCCTACCGGGACAGGGCCCTATGGCTACACCTTC. This translates into CASSPTGTGPYGYTF.

This clonotype was observed at least ten times. The rearrangement links TRBV15 to TRBJ1-4; 7 positions agree with TRBD1. Germline assignment: CDR1 LNHNV and CDR2 YYDKDF (reference sequence). V gave up 5 bases and J gave up 5 bases; unmatched junction bases: 5. CDR3 length: 14 amino acids. CDR3 amino acids: CATSEGQPNEKLFF. In DNA, the CDR3 is TGTGCCACCAGCGAGGGACAGCCCAATGAAAAACTGTTTTTT. The full variable domain, completed using reference TRBV15 and TRBJ1-4, is DAMVIQNPRYQVTQFGKPVTLSCSQTLNHNVMYWYQQKSSQAPKLLFHYYDKDFNNEADTPDNFQSRRPNTSFCFLDIRSPGLGDTAMYLCATSEGQPNEKLFFGSGTQLSVL.

The rearrangement uses TRBV6-5 and TRBJ1-5; the D gene is possibly TRBD1 (5 bases). Germline V gene data show CDR1 as MNHEY and CDR2 as SVGAGI. This CDR3 comprises 16 residues. With 2 bases removed from V and 0 bases from J, the gap between germline ends came to 11 bases. This chain's CDR3 is CASSYVSQGSNQPQHF. CDR3 nucleotides: TGTGCCAGCAGTTACGTATCGCAGGGTAGCAATCAGCCCCAGCATTTT.

This clonotype was detected many times. V is TRBV2 and J is TRBJ1-4; 11 bases agree with TRBD1. This CDR3 is 14 amino acids long. CDR1 SNHLY and CDR2 FYNNEI come from the germline V gene. V shed 6 bases, J shed 5 bases, and the junction held 2 bases outside the gene matches. CDR3 bases: TGTGCCAGCAGCCGGGACAGGGGGAATGAAAAACTGTTTTTT. It codes for CASSRDRGNEKLFF.

In the case of this clonotype: One end of the junction is discordant with germline, which a read error may explain. The chain joins TRBV6-2 or TRBV6-3 to TRBJ2-7; a weak D match, TRBD1 (6 bases). The germline V gene has CDR1 MNHEY and CDR2 SVGEGT. The CDR3 is made up of 17 amino acids. As DNA, the CDR3 is TGTGCCAGCTGTTATTATTCCCGGGACATCGCATCCTACGAGCAGTACTTC. This encodes CASCYYSRDIASYEQYF.

This clonotype has ten or more counts. The rearrangement joins TRBV11-2 to TRBJ2-7; D gene unclear. Germline lookup yields CDR1 SGHAT and CDR2 FQNNGV. The CDR3 has 12 amino acids. V was cut by 1 base and J by 6 bases, with 7 bases left in between. The chain's CDR3 is CASSLGVSEQYF. CDR3 nucleotide sequence: TGTGCCAGCAGCTTAGGTGTGAGCGAGCAGTACTTC.

This chain uses TRBV20-1 with TRBJ2-5; no firm D call. CDR1 is DFQATT, CDR2 SNEGSKA, per germline (reference sequence). The CDR3 runs to 13 residues. Deletions cut 4 bases from V and 3 bases from J, with 12 bases between. The CDR3 region has the DNA TGCAGTGCTATAACAGATCCTAAAGAGACCCAGTACTTC. It specifies CSAITDPKETQYF.

Ten or more counts support this clonotype. The chain has TRBV6-4 and TRBJ1-1, with a weak D call TRBD1 (6 bases). The CDR3 has 15 amino acids. Trimming pared 4 bases from V and 0 bases from J, leaving 12 bases between. CDR1 MRHNA and CDR2 SNTAGT come from the germline V gene. CDR3 sequence reads: CASSASTGMNTEAFF. The CDR3 DNA is TGTGCCAGCAGTGCCTCGACAGGTATGAACACTGAAGCTTTCTTT.

This clonotype was seen a handful of times. V and J are TRBV28 and TRBJ2-7; D is unresolved. This CDR3 region has 12 residues. Germline CDR1 reads MDHEN; CDR2 reads SYDVKM. V was pared by 6 bases and J by 3 bases, with 9 bases between. CDR3 residues: CASSRELYEQYF. Written as DNA, the CDR3 is TGTGCCAGCAGCCGTGAACTCTACGAGCAGTACTTC.

The chain has TRBV25-1 and TRBJ1-1, with 7 positions matching TRBD1. This CDR3 has 15 residues. The trim removed 3 bases at V and 1 base at J, leaving 5 bases unmatched. CDR1 MGHDK and CDR2 SYGVNS come from the germline V gene. The CDR3 loop reads CASSDPRQGNTEAFF. DNA of the CDR3: TGTGCCAGCAGTGACCCAAGACAGGGGAACACTGAAGCTTTCTTT.

In nucleotides, the CDR3 is TGCGCCAGCAGCTTACCCCCGGGACAGGGGATGTCTGAGACCCAGTACTTC. Its translation: CASSLPPGQGMSETQYF. This sequence joins TRBV5-1 and TRBJ2-5, with 10 bases lining up with TRBD1. Trimming cost V 2 bases and J 5 bases; bases outside gene matches: 12. The length of the CDR3 is 17 residues. Germline loops: CDR1 SGHRS, CDR2 YFSETQ.